These T cell receptor beta chains were read from a single sample in a study of blood T cell repertoires in COVID-19. Profiled with immunoSEQ multiplex PCR; TCRdb holds only in-frame clones, not every one. The sample contains some 68,000 clones, 80% to 90% of which appear only once. The specimen was peripheral blood. The receptors come from a man aged 50-59 years with acute or convalescent COVID-19. The CDR3 runs from the conserved cysteine through the conserved F or W. D genes are given only for firm matches. Clone size is not always given. Where it is, it says once, few, many or a class for expanded clones.

abundance: NA
j_gene: TRBJ2-1
v_gene: TRBV10-3
d_gene: TRBD2
CDR3aa: CAISYSLLAAYNEQFF
CDR3nt: TGTGCCATCAGTTACTCCTTACTAGCGGCATACAATGAGCAGTTCTTC

abundance: NA
j_gene: TRBJ2-5
v_gene: TRBV12-3/TRBV12-4
d_gene: NA
CDR3aa: CASSLLLQETQYF
CDR3nt: TGTGCCAGCAGTTTACTACTCCAAGAGACCCAGTACTTC

abundance: NA
j_gene: TRBJ1-6
v_gene: TRBV7-2
d_gene: NA
CDR3aa: CASSSREVNSPLHF
CDR3nt: TGTGCCAGCAGCTCCAGGGAGGTTAATTCACCCCTCCACTTT

abundance: NA
j_gene: TRBJ2-7
v_gene: TRBV10-3
d_gene: TRBD1
CDR3aa: CAISDGQGPYEQYF
CDR3nt: TGTGCCATCAGTGACGGACAGGGACCCTACGAGCAGTACTTC

abundance: NA
j_gene: TRBJ1-1
v_gene: TRBV11-3
d_gene: TRBD1
CDR3aa: CASSFGQGGYTEAFF
CDR3nt: TGTGCCAGCAGCTTTGGACAGGGCGGGTACACTGAAGCTTTCTTT

abundance: few
j_gene: TRBJ1-5
v_gene: TRBV19
d_gene: NA
CDR3aa: CASSPGQRPQHF
CDR3nt: TGTGCCAGTAGCCCCGGACAGCGGCCCCAGCATTTT

abundance: NA
j_gene: TRBJ2-4
v_gene: TRBV12-3/TRBV12-4
d_gene: TRBD2
CDR3aa: CASSGLAGDIQYF
CDR3nt: TGTGCCAGCAGCGGACTAGCCGGAGACATTCAGTACTTC

abundance: NA
j_gene: TRBJ2-2
v_gene: TRBV19
d_gene: NA
CDR3aa: CATTLGANTGELFF
CDR3nt: TGTGCCACGACGTTGGGGGCCAACACCGGGGAGCTGTTTTTT

abundance: NA
j_gene: TRBJ1-1
v_gene: TRBV18
d_gene: TRBD1
CDR3aa: CASSRGTGTGLTEAFF
CDR3nt: TGTGCCAGCTCTCGAGGAACCGGGACAGGGCTCACTGAAGCTTTCTTT

abundance: NA
j_gene: TRBJ2-4
v_gene: TRBV5-1
d_gene: TRBD2
CDR3aa: CASSWTSGVAKNIQYF
CDR3nt: TGCGCCAGCAGCTGGACTAGCGGGGTAGCCAAAAACATTCAGTACTTC

abundance: few
j_gene: TRBJ2-1
v_gene: TRBV7-2
d_gene: NA
CDR3aa: CASSLVGRAGDEQFF
CDR3nt: TGTGCCAGCAGCTTAGTGGGCCGGGCCGGGGATGAGCAGTTCTTC

abundance: once
j_gene: TRBJ1-6
v_gene: TRBV15
d_gene: TRBD1
CDR3aa: CATSTEAGTGGSSYNSPLHF
CDR3nt: TGTGCCACCAGCACAGAAGCCGGGACAGGGGGGAGCTCCTATAATTCACCCCTCCACTTT

abundance: NA
j_gene: TRBJ1-1
v_gene: TRBV18
d_gene: NA
CDR3aa: CASSPDMKSTEAFF
CDR3nt: TGTGCCAGCTCCCCTGACATGAAGAGCACTGAAGCTTTCTTT

abundance: few
j_gene: TRBJ1-3
v_gene: TRBV27
d_gene: NA
CDR3aa: CASSLGAAGNTIYF
CDR3nt: TGTGCCAGCAGTTTAGGGGCTGCGGGAAACACCATATATTTT

abundance: NA
j_gene: TRBJ2-1
v_gene: TRBV18
d_gene: TRBD1
CDR3aa: CASSPKGTAYNEQLF
CDR3nt: TGTGCCAGCTCACCAAAAGGGACAGCCTACAATGAGCAGCTCTTC

abundance: NA
j_gene: TRBJ2-7
v_gene: TRBV18
d_gene: TRBD2
CDR3aa: CASSPAGGREEQYF
CDR3nt: TGTGCCAGCTCCCCCGCGGGAGGGAGGGAGGAGCAGTACTTC

abundance: NA
j_gene: TRBJ1-1
v_gene: TRBV27
d_gene: TRBD1
CDR3aa: CASSLLGTGGGIEAFF
CDR3nt: TGTGCCAGCAGTCTATTGGGGACAGGGGGCGGGATTGAAGCTTTCTTT

abundance: NA
j_gene: TRBJ2-2
v_gene: TRBV29-1
d_gene: TRBD2
CDR3aa: CSGAPSGRTGELFF
CDR3nt: TGCAGCGGGGCGCCTAGCGGGAGGACCGGGGAGCTGTTTTTT

abundance: few
j_gene: TRBJ1-5
v_gene: TRBV7-6
d_gene: TRBD1
CDR3aa: CASSFGQGRHQPQHF
CDR3nt: TGTGCCAGCAGCTTCGGACAGGGAAGACATCAGCCCCAGCATTTT

abundance: NA
j_gene: TRBJ1-4
v_gene: TRBV12-5
d_gene: NA
CDR3aa: CASGLSGGVSEKLFF
CDR3nt: TGTGCTAGTGGTCTCTCGGGAGGGGTGAGCGAAAAACTGTTTTTT

abundance: once
j_gene: TRBJ1-1
v_gene: TRBV6-2/TRBV6-3
d_gene: TRBD1
CDR3aa: CASSYTPGTGVMTNTEAFF
CDR3nt: TGTGCCAGCAGTTACACGCCCGGGACAGGGGTGATGACGAACACTGAAGCTTTCTTT

abundance: NA
j_gene: TRBJ2-2
v_gene: TRBV11-3
d_gene: TRBD2
CDR3aa: CASSPPGKRELTGELFF
CDR3nt: TGTGCCAGCAGCCCCCCAGGGAAGCGGGAGCTCACCGGGGAGCTGTTTTTT

abundance: NA
j_gene: TRBJ2-3
v_gene: TRBV24-1
d_gene: TRBD2
CDR3aa: CATSETSGSGVDTQYF
CDR3nt: TGTGCCACCAGTGAAACTAGCGGGAGTGGTGTAGATACGCAGTATTTT

abundance: NA
j_gene: TRBJ1-5
v_gene: TRBV12-3/TRBV12-4
d_gene: NA
CDR3aa: CASSFRVGQPQHF
CDR3nt: TGTGCCAGCAGTTTTCGGGTTGGGCAGCCCCAGCATTTT

abundance: NA
j_gene: TRBJ1-2
v_gene: TRBV19
d_gene: NA
CDR3aa: CASSAPGDSTNYGYTF
CDR3nt: TGTGCCAGTAGTGCACCCGGTGACAGTACTAACTATGGCTACACCTTC

abundance: NA
j_gene: TRBJ2-1
v_gene: TRBV27
d_gene: NA
CDR3aa: CASTLGLGTNNEQFF
CDR3nt: TGTGCCAGCACCCTGGGTCTAGGTACAAACAATGAGCAGTTCTTC

abundance: NA
j_gene: TRBJ1-5
v_gene: TRBV6-1
d_gene: NA
CDR3aa: CASRPRGARRGPQHF
CDR3nt: TGTGCCAGCAGGCCCCGGGGGGCTCGACGGGGGCCCCAGCATTTT

abundance: NA
j_gene: TRBJ1-1
v_gene: TRBV6-2/TRBV6-3
d_gene: NA
CDR3aa: CASSPRWMNTEAFF
CDR3nt: TGTGCCAGCAGTCCGAGGTGGATGAACACTGAAGCTTTCTTT

abundance: NA
j_gene: TRBJ2-2
v_gene: TRBV6-5
d_gene: TRBD1
CDR3aa: CASRAGTGITGELFF
CDR3nt: TGTGCCAGCAGGGCCGGGACAGGAATCACCGGGGAGCTGTTTTTT

abundance: once
j_gene: TRBJ1-4
v_gene: TRBV11-3
d_gene: NA
CDR3aa: CASSLRRAGEKLFF
CDR3nt: TGTGCCAGCAGCTTGCGCAGGGCGGGAGAAAAACTGTTTTTT

abundance: NA
j_gene: TRBJ2-1
v_gene: TRBV19
d_gene: TRBD1
CDR3aa: CASSNGQVYYNEQFF
CDR3nt: TGTGCCAGTAGCAACGGACAGGTCTACTACAATGAGCAGTTCTTC

abundance: NA
j_gene: TRBJ1-1
v_gene: TRBV30
d_gene: NA
CDR3aa: CAWSLGRGVTEAFF
CDR3nt: TGTGCCTGGAGCCTCGGGAGGGGTGTCACTGAAGCTTTCTTT

abundance: once
j_gene: TRBJ2-2
v_gene: TRBV5-5
d_gene: TRBD2
CDR3aa: CASSLVLAGNTGELFF
CDR3nt: TGTGCCAGCAGCTTGGTTCTAGCGGGAAACACCGGGGAGCTGTTTTTT

abundance: NA
j_gene: TRBJ1-3
v_gene: TRBV2
d_gene: TRBD1
CDR3aa: CASNLGGQISGNTIYF
CDR3nt: TGTGCCAGCAATCTAGGGGGCCAAATCTCTGGAAACACCATATATTTT

abundance: NA
j_gene: TRBJ1-4
v_gene: TRBV30
d_gene: NA
CDR3aa: CAWSPRQYEEKLFF
CDR3nt: TGTGCCTGGAGTCCGCGGCAGTATGAGGAAAAACTGTTTTTT

abundance: few
j_gene: TRBJ1-5
v_gene: TRBV7-9
d_gene: TRBD1
CDR3aa: CASSRTGFQPQHF
CDR3nt: TGTGCCAGCAGCCGGACAGGGTTTCAGCCCCAGCATTTT

abundance: NA
j_gene: TRBJ2-5
v_gene: TRBV24-1
d_gene: NA
CDR3aa: CATSDYREHMETQYF
CDR3nt: TGTGCCACCAGTGATTACAGGGAGCATATGGAGACCCAGTACTTC

abundance: NA
j_gene: TRBJ2-7
v_gene: TRBV18
d_gene: NA
CDR3aa: CASSPPLSREQYF
CDR3nt: TGTGCCAGCTCACCTCCACTTTCCCGCGAGCAGTACTTC

abundance: once
j_gene: TRBJ1-2
v_gene: TRBV19
d_gene: NA
CDR3aa: CASSNQRNNYGYTF
CDR3nt: TGTGCCAGTAGTAATCAGCGGAATAACTATGGCTACACCTTC

abundance: NA
j_gene: TRBJ2-2
v_gene: TRBV4-2
d_gene: TRBD1
CDR3aa: CASSHPRTGVGASGELFF
CDR3nt: TGTGCCAGCAGCCACCCTAGGACAGGAGTGGGGGCATCGGGGGAGCTGTTTTTT

abundance: NA
j_gene: TRBJ2-1
v_gene: TRBV7-7
d_gene: NA
CDR3aa: CASSNRVGDEQFF
CDR3nt: TGTGCCAGCTCAAACAGGGTTGGCGATGAGCAGTTCTTC

abundance: NA
j_gene: TRBJ2-3
v_gene: TRBV9
d_gene: NA
CDR3aa: CASSVAVERTDTQYF
CDR3nt: TGTGCCAGCAGCGTAGCTGTGGAGCGCACAGATACGCAGTATTTT

abundance: NA
j_gene: TRBJ2-7
v_gene: TRBV29-1
d_gene: NA
CDR3aa: CSSKEAYEQYF
CDR3nt: TGCAGCAGTAAGGAGGCCTACGAGCAGTACTTC

abundance: once
j_gene: TRBJ1-1
v_gene: TRBV9
d_gene: NA
CDR3aa: CASSPEGGGTEAFF
CDR3nt: TGTGCCAGCAGCCCAGAGGGGGGGGGCACTGAAGCTTTCTTT

abundance: NA
j_gene: TRBJ2-5
v_gene: TRBV7-2
d_gene: TRBD1
CDR3aa: CASSRRTGVGETQYF
CDR3nt: TGTGCCAGCAGCAGAAGGACAGGGGTGGGGGAGACCCAGTACTTC

abundance: NA
j_gene: TRBJ2-1
v_gene: TRBV7-3
d_gene: TRBD1
CDR3aa: CASSLSLGTGEQFF
CDR3nt: TGTGCCAGCAGCTTAAGCCTAGGGACAGGCGAGCAGTTCTTC